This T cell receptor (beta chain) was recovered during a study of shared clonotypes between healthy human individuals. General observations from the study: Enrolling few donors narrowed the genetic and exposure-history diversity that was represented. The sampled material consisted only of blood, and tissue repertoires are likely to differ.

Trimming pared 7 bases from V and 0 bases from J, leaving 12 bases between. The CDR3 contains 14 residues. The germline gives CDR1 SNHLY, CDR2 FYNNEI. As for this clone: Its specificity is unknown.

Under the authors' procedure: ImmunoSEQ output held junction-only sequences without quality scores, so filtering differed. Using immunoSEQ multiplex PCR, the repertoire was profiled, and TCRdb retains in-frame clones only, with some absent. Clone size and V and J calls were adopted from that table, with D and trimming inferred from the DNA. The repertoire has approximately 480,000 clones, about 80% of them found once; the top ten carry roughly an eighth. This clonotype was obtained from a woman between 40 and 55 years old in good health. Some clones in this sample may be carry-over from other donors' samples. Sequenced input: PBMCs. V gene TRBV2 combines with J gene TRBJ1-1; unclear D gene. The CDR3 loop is CASNMLGLNTEAFF. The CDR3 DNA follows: TGTGCCAGCAATATGCTGGGCTTGAACACTGAAGCTTTCTTT.